These 28 T cell receptor beta chains share one sample of origin, sequenced in a study of blood T cell repertoires in COVID-19. TCRdb's table, derived via immunoSEQ multiplex PCR, lists solely in-frame clones and lacks some. In the table there are 150,000 to 200,000 clones, over 75% of which are singletons. Material: peripheral blood. Receptors were obtained from a man between 65 and 80 years old with acute or convalescent COVID-19.

The chain links TRBV18 to TRBJ2-3, with D unresolved. Per germline, CDR1 KGHSH and CDR2 LQKENI. This CDR3 contains 14 residues. Trimming removed 0 bases from V and 4 bases from J, with 8 bases in between. CDR3 sequence reads: CASSPPHTSDTQYF. As DNA, the CDR3 is TGTGCCAGCTCACCACCCCACACGTCAGATACGCAGTATTTT. The entire variable domain, with the rest obtained from reference TRBV18 and TRBJ2-3, is as follows: NAGVMQNPRHLVRRRGQEARLRCSPMKGHSHVYWYRQLPEEGLKFMVYLQKENIIDESGMPKERFSAEFPKEGPSILRIQQVVRGDSAAYFCASSPPHTSDTQYFGPGTRLTVL.

The gene calls are TRBV19 and TRBJ1-2, with 7 positions matching TRBD1. J gave up 4 bases and V 7 bases, and 18 bases lay outside the gene matches. CDR1 is LNHDA and CDR2 is SQIVND in the germline V gene (reference sequence). The CDR3 extends over 17 amino acids. The chain's CDR3 is CASTELRPGGTTYGYTF. In nucleotides, the CDR3 is TGTGCCAGTACTGAATTACGACCAGGGGGTACGACCTATGGCTACACCTTC.

This chain joins TRBV9 and TRBJ2-7; D gene unclear. Germline V CDR1 and CDR2: SGDLS, YYNGEE. The length of the CDR3 is 15 residues. Trimming left V 4 bases short and J 5 bases short, with 19 bases between. This CDR3 reads CASSPAPDQADEQYF. The CDR3 DNA reads TGTGCCAGCAGCCCCGCACCCGACCAGGCCGACGAGCAGTACTTC.

The chain links TRBV7-8 to TRBJ1-2; the D is unclear. This CDR3 is 14 amino acids long. The germline V gene has CDR1 SGHVS and CDR2 FQNEAQ. Deletions cut 4 bases from V and 3 bases from J, with 12 bases between. CDR3 amino acids: CASSWRTDDYGYTF. CDR3 coding DNA: TGTGCCAGCAGCTGGCGCACAGACGACTATGGCTACACCTTC.

This clone was counted only a few times. The chain joins TRBV3-1 (or the pseudogene TRBV3-2) to TRBJ2-5, with TRBD2 as a possible D gene (5 bases). The length of the CDR3 is 15 residues. CDR1 and CDR2 from the germline V gene are LGHDT and YNNKEL (reference sequence). V gave up 0 bases and J gave up 4 bases, with 12 bases separating them. CDR3 in DNA: TGTGCCAGCAGCCAAGATAGGGTTCGGGGAGAGACCCAGTACTTC. Its protein product is CASSQDRVRGETQYF.

CDR3 in DNA: TGTGCCAGCAGCTTGGGAGGTCTAGCGGGATACGAGCAGTACTTC. Translated: CASSLGGLAGYEQYF. V is TRBV5-4 and J is TRBJ2-7; TRBD2 agrees at 9 bases. This CDR3 has 15 amino acids. The germline CDR1 and CDR2 sequences are SGHNT and YYREEE (reference sequence). Germline trimming cut 0 bases from V and 4 bases from J; bases unmatched to any gene: 5.

This rearrangement joins TRBV18 to TRBJ2-5; D gene unclear. CDR1 KGHSH and CDR2 LQKENI come from the germline V gene. There are 12 residues in the CDR3. Trimming took 6 bases from V and 1 from J, leaving 6 bases between them. The CDR3 DNA reads as TGTGCCAGCTCTCGGAGCCAAGAGACCCAGTACTTC. It codes for CASSRSQETQYF.

V is TRBV6-1 and J is TRBJ1-6, with D uncertain. Germline CDR1 and CDR2: MNHNS and SASEGT. The CDR3 length is 13 residues. V lost 2 bases and J 7 bases, leaving 6 bases between the germline ends. The CDR3 spells CASSESVNSPLHF. Here the CDR3 DNA reads TGTGCCAGCAGTGAAAGCGTCAATTCACCCCTCCACTTT.

The V gene is TRBV2, the J gene TRBJ2-5; 7 nucleotides line up with TRBD1. V lost 8 bases and J lost 2; bases outside the gene matches: 11. There are 15 residues in the CDR3. CDR1 SNHLY and CDR2 FYNNEI come from the germline V gene. The CDR3 protein is CASRLGTEGQETQYF. In DNA form, the CDR3 reads TGTGCCAGCCGCCTCGGGACAGAGGGGCAAGAGACCCAGTACTTC.

The chain combines TRBV7-3 with TRBJ2-5, with 7 bases matching TRBD2. There are 16 residues in the CDR3. V trimming: 2 bases; J trimming: 7 bases; junction bases outside the gene matches: 13. Germline V gene sequence: CDR1 SGHTA, CDR2 FQGTGA. CDR3 loop: CASSLSPRGVLATQYF. Written as DNA, the CDR3 is TGTGCCAGCAGCTTATCCCCACGGGGGGTCCTGGCGACCCAGTACTTC.

The gene calls are TRBV3-1 (or the pseudogene TRBV3-2) and TRBJ2-6; a weak D match, TRBD1 (6 bases). V was pared by 2 bases and J by 2 bases, with 7 bases between. From germline, CDR1 is LGHDT and CDR2 YNNKEL (reference sequence). The CDR3 is made up of 15 amino acids. The CDR3 nucleotides read TGTGCCAGCAGCCAATGGACAGCTGGGGCCAACGTCCTGACTTTC. Protein product: CASSQWTAGANVLTF.

The chain carries TRBV4-2 and TRBJ2-7; the match to TRBD2 covers 13 bases. The V gene's germline CDR1 is LGHNA and CDR2 YNFKEQ. CDR3 length equals 16 residues. Losses at the gene ends were 1 base for V and 4 bases for J; bases not matched to a gene: 4. The CDR3 DNA reads as TGTGCCAGCAGCCAAGTTGGGACTAGCGGGATATACGAGCAGTACTTC. Amino acid sequence: CASSQVGTSGIYEQYF.

This sequence joins TRBV6-5 and TRBJ2-7; the match to TRBD1 covers 7 bases. The CDR3 covers 12 residues. Germline V CDR1 and CDR2: MNHEY, SVGAGI. J lost 2 bases, V lost 9 bases, and 4 bases had no gene match. The CDR3 spells CASRQGTYEQYF. The CDR3 DNA reads TGTGCCAGTAGACAGGGTACCTACGAGCAGTACTTC.

This chain connects TRBV4-1 to TRBJ2-3, with 12 bases lining up with TRBD2. V trimming: 3 bases; J trimming: 0 bases; junction bases outside the gene matches: 1. From germline, CDR1 is MGHRA and CDR2 YSYEKL. The CDR3 is 16 amino acids. For the CDR3, the DNA is TGCGCCAGCAGCCATGGGACTAGCGGGAGCACAGATACGCAGTATTTT. It specifies CASSHGTSGSTDTQYF.

The chain uses TRBV27 and TRBJ2-1; 9 bases map to TRBD2. The V gene end was trimmed by 5 bases and the J gene end by 7 bases; junction bases not matched to a gene: 9. In germline, CDR1 is MNHEY, CDR2 SMNVEV (reference sequence). This CDR3 comprises 15 residues. The CDR3 spells CASSTQREVGNEQFF. The DNA of the CDR3 is TGTGCCAGCAGTACCCAGCGGGAGGTGGGGAATGAGCAGTTCTTC.

This chain's CDR3 is CASSPTGIDNEQFF. CDR3 sequence (DNA): TGTGCCAGCTCACCGACAGGGATCGACAATGAGCAGTTCTTC. The chain is built from TRBV18 and TRBJ2-1, with 7 bases aligning to TRBD1. V gave up 3 bases and J gave up 5 bases; unmatched junction bases: 4. Germline assignment: CDR1 KGHSH and CDR2 LQKENI. The CDR3 is 14 residues long.

As DNA, the CDR3 is TGTGCCAGCAGCCCTCCAGGGTTCTCCTACGAGCAGTACTTC. It specifies CASSPPGFSYEQYF. The chain uses TRBV11-2 and TRBJ2-7; a possible D gene is TRBD1 (5 bases). This CDR3 has 14 amino acids. The V end was cut by 5 bases, the J end by 0 bases, with 11 bases between. Germline values: CDR1 SGHAT, CDR2 FQNNGV. Full variable domain (outside the CDR3, taken from reference TRBV11-2 and TRBJ2-7): EAGVAQSPRYKIIEKRQSVAFWCNPISGHATLYWYQQILGQGPKLLIQFQNNGVVDDSQLPKDRFSAERLKGVDSTLKIQPAKLEDSAVYLCASSPPGFSYEQYFGPGTRLTVT.

The gene calls are TRBV4-1 and TRBJ1-2; D is uncertain. The CDR3 is 14 residues long. CDR1 MGHRA and CDR2 YSYEKL come from the germline V gene. Trimming left V 3 bases short and J 4 bases short, with 12 bases between. The CDR3 loop reads CASSQSREGYGYTF. CDR3 DNA: TGCGCCAGCAGCCAGAGCCGGGAGGGCTATGGCTACACCTTC.

The rearrangement uses TRBV28 and TRBJ2-7; D may be TRBD1 (5 bases). Looked up from germline, CDR1 is MDHEN and CDR2 is SYDVKM. V lost 2 bases and J 6 bases, leaving 8 bases between the germline ends. The CDR3 consists of 12 residues. CDR3 sequence: CASSLNRREQYF. The CDR3 DNA reads as TGTGCCAGCAGTTTAAACAGGCGCGAGCAGTACTTC.

This clone was picked up a small number of times. This sequence joins TRBV7-8 and TRBJ1-5, with D maybe TRBD1 (6 bases). CDR1 SGHVS and CDR2 FQNEAQ come from the germline V gene. V lost 5 bases to trimming and J lost 2 bases, with 16 bases between them. The CDR3 runs 16 residues. DNA for the CDR3: TGTGCCAGCAGCGCGACAGGTCAAATAGGCAATCAGCCCCAGCATTTT. The encoded protein is CASSATGQIGNQPQHF.

This chain links TRBV9 with TRBJ2-7; 13 bases match TRBD2. J gave up 9 bases and V 1 base, and 4 bases lay outside the gene matches. Per germline, CDR1 SGDLS and CDR2 YYNGEE. The CDR3 has 14 amino acids. This CDR3 is CASSVTSGGEGQYF. In DNA form, the CDR3 reads TGTGCCAGCAGCGTAACTAGCGGGGGGGAAGGGCAGTACTTC. The variable domain in full, with the rest retrieved from reference TRBV9 and TRBJ2-7, is DSGVTQTPKHLITATGQRVTLRCSPRSGDLSVYWYQQSLDQGLQFLIQYYNGEERAKGNILERFSAQQFPDLHSELNLSSLELGDSALYFCASSVTSGGEGQYFGPGTRLTVT.

This clone was recorded only once. The chain is built from TRBV7-6 and TRBJ2-7, with 10 nucleotides matching TRBD1. CDR1 and CDR2 (germline): SGHVS, FNYEAQ. V gave up 5 bases and J gave up 7 bases; unmatched junction bases: 11. The CDR3 sequence is 15 residues long. CDR3 residues: CASSKTGGRSGEQYF. CDR3 bases: TGTGCCAGCAGCAAGACAGGGGGCCGTTCAGGAGAGCAGTACTTC.

This clone was seen a few times. This sequence joins TRBV11-3 and TRBJ1-2; 7 nucleotides align to TRBD1. V lost 5 bases to trimming and J lost 6 bases; unmatched junction nucleotides: 9. This CDR3 is 14 amino acids long. Germline CDR1 is SGHNT and CDR2 is YENEEA. CDR3 residues: CASSPIRQGNGYTF. The CDR3 DNA is TGTGCCAGCAGCCCTATTAGACAGGGCAATGGCTACACCTTC. Full variable domain (outside the CDR3, taken from reference TRBV11-3 and TRBJ1-2): EAGVVQSPRYKIIEKKQPVAFWCNPISGHNTLYWYLQNLGQGPELLIRYENEEAVDDSQLPKDRFSAERLKGVDSTLKIQPAELGDSAVYLCASSPIRQGNGYTFGSGTRLTVV.

This sequence joins TRBV6-5 and TRBJ1-2; TRBD1 might be the D (5 bases). Trimming left V 4 bases short and J 7 bases short, with 19 bases between. The CDR3 has 15 residues. From germline, CDR1 is MNHEY and CDR2 SVGAGI. CDR3 sequence (DNA): TGTGCCAGCAGTTCGTTCAGAAGGGGTTTAAGTGGCTACACCTTC. Translated, it gives CASSSFRRGLSGYTF.

This clone was seen just once. The chain links TRBV19 to TRBJ2-6; 7 bases line up with TRBD2. The trim removed 4 bases at V and 0 bases at J, leaving 6 bases unmatched. Germline CDR1 is LNHDA and CDR2 is SQIVND (reference sequence). This CDR3 comprises 17 residues. In DNA, the CDR3 is TGTGCCAGTAGTACAGCGGGACCACTCTCTGGGGCCAACGTCCTGACTTTC. Its protein product is CASSTAGPLSGANVLTF.

V is TRBV18 and J is TRBJ1-4, with 8 bases lining up with TRBD1. CDR1 is KGHSH and CDR2 is LQKENI in the germline V gene. With V trimmed by 3 bases and J by 6 bases, 3 bases remained unmatched. The CDR3 is made up of 14 amino acids. In nucleotides, the CDR3 is TGTGCCAGCTCACCCAGGGGGCGAGATGAAAAACTGTTTTTT. Encoded protein: CASSPRGRDEKLFF.

As concerns this clone: This same CDR3 is encoded by further DNA sequences in the sample. The chain links TRBV4-3 to TRBJ2-3; 10 bases fit TRBD2. CDR1 and CDR2 from the germline V gene are LGHNA and YSLEER. The V and J ends lost 0 bases and 0 bases, in that order; junction bases with no gene match: 6. The CDR3 contains 18 residues. Here the CDR3 DNA reads TGCGCCAGCAGCCAAGATCCAACTAGCGGGACTAGCACAGATACGCAGTATTTT. Translating it yields CASSQDPTSGTSTDTQYF.

The chain's CDR3 is CASSLDRGPGGELFF. CDR3 coding DNA: TGTGCCAGCAGCTTGGACAGGGGGCCGGGCGGGGAGCTGTTTTTT. The chain recombines TRBV5-4 with TRBJ2-2; 9 bases line up with TRBD1. The junction had 4 bases not matched to a gene; V was cut back by 0 bases and J by 7 bases. This CDR3 is 15 amino acids long. Germline CDR1 is SGHNT and CDR2 is YYREEE (reference sequence).